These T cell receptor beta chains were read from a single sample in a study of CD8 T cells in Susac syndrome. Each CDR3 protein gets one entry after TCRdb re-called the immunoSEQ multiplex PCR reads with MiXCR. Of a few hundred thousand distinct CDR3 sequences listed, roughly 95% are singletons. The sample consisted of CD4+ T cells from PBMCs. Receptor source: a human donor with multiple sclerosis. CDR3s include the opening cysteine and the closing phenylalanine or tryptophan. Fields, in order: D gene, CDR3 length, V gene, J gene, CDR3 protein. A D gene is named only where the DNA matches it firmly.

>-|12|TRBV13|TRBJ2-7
CASSFGSYEQYF
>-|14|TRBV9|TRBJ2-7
CASSVGAQSYEQYF
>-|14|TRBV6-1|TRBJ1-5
CASSEYLSNQPQHF
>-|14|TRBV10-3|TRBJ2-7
CAISESGQVGEQYF
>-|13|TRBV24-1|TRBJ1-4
CATSRQSGEKLFF
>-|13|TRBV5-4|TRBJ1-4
CASSTQGNEKLFF
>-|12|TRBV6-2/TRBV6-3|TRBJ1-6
CASSSARSPLHF
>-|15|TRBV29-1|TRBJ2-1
CSVEEPPSYYNEQFF
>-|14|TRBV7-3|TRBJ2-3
CASSLTAITDTQYF
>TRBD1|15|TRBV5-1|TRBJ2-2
CASSLLGQITGELFF
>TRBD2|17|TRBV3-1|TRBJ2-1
CASSQDAPGGIYNEQFF
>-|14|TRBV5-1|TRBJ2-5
CASSLSSGKETQYF
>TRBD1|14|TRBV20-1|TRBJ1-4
CSARGGTGDEKLFF
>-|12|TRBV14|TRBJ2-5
CASSLLEETQYF
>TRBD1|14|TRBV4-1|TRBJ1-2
CASSPWTGGSGYTF
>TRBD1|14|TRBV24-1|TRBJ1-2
CATSDERQGRGYTF
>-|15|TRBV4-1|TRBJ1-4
CASSQVIITNEKLFF
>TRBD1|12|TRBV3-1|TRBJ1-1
CASSQGGLRAFF
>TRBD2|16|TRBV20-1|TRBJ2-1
CSARGFSGGTYNEQFF
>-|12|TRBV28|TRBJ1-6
CASSQTHSPLHF
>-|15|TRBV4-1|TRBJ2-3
CASSQATGKTDTQYF
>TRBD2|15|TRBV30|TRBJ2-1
CAWSPGTSGYNEQFF
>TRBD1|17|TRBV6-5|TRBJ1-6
CASSYVTGSSYNSPLHF
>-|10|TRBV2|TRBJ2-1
CASSSGPQFF
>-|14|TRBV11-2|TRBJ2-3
CASRYRDFGDTQYF
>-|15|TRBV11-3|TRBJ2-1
CASSKGIGAYNEQFF
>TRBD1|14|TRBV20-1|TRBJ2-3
CSARVGTGLDTQYF
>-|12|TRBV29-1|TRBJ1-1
CSVLGQGLKAFF
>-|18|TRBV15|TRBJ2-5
CATSRSGLRLFQTETQYF
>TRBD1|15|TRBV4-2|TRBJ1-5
CASSQAGTGYQPQHF
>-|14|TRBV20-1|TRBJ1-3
CSARDPDSGNTIYF
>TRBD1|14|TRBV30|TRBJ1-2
CAWTDRGGNYGYTF
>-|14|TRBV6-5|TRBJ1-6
CASSPMTAPSPLHF
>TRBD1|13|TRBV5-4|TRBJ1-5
CATQQGLGQPQHF
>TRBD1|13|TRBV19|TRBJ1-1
CASSQGVNTEAFF
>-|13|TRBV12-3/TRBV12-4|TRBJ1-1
CASSYGGDTEAFF
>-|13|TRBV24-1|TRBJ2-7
CATSEPAFGEQYF
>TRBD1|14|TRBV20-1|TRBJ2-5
CSARQGAGVETQYF
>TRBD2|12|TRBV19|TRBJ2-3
CASSEIAGTQYF
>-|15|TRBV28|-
CASKIRAPPGDEQYF
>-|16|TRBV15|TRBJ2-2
CATSRDDWTDTGELFF
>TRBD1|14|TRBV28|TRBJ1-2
CASSLSGQFYGYTF
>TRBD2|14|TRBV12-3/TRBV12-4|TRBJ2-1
CASSLREAYNEQFF
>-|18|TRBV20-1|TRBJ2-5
CSARDSGPAGSAQETQYF
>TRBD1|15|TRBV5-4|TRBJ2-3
CASSLKGQGADTQYF
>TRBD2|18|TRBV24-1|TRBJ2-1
CATSDPRLAGGSYNEQFF
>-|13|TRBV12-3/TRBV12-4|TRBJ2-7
CASSLRSGSEQYF
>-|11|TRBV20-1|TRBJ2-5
CSASAGETQYF
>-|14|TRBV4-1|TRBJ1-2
CASSQDWGQGGYTF
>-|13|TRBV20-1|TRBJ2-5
CSAYKGTDETQYF
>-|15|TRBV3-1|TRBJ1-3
CASSQDIGTPATIYF
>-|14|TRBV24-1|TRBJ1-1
CATRKDGRNTEAFF
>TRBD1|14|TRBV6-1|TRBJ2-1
CASSKPGGSNEQFF
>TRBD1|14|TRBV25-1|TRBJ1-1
CASRGTGRRTEAFF
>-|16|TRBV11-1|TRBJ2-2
CASSPAQGRATGELFF
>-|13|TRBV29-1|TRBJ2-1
CSVAPRQVDEQFF
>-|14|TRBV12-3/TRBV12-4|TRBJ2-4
CASSRLIAKNIQYF
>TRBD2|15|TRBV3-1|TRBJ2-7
CASSQTSGGAYEQYF
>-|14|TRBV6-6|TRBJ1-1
CASSYPGGGTEAFF
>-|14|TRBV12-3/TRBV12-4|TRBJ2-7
CASSSGTHTYEQYF